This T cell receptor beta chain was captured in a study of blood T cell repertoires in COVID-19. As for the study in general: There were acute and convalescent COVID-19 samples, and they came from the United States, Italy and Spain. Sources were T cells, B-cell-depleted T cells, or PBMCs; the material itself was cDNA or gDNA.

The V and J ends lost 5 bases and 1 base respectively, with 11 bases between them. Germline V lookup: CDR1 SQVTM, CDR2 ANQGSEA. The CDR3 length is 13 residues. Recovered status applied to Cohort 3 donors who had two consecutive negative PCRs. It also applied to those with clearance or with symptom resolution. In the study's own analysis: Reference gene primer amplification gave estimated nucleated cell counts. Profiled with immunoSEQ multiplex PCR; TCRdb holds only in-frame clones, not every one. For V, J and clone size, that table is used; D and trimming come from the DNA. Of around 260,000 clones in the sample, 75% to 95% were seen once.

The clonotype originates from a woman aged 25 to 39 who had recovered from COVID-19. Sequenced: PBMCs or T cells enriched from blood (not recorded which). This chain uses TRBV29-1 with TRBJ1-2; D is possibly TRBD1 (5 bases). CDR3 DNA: TGCAGCGTTACGACAGAGAATAACTATGGCTACACCTTC. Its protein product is CSVTTENNYGYTF.